This record concerns one T cell receptor beta chain sequence. These data belong to a study of T cell responses to AZD1222 COVID-19 vaccine. Sequencing was performed with immunoSEQ multiplex PCR; in TCRdb, only in-frame clones are kept and a portion is missing. The sample lists about 70,000 clones, around 89% seen once, with around 4.9% in the top ten. V lost 4 bases and J lost 4, with 11 bases in between. CDR3 size: 14 residues. The germline V gene encodes CDR1 MNHEY and CDR2 SVGAGI. The rearrangement uses TRBV6-5 and TRBJ1-3; no reliable D call. This receptor was obtained from an adult who received the MenACWY meningococcal vaccine as a control. Here the sequenced sample was peripheral blood, taken 28 days after the second dose of the MenACWY control vaccine. DNA of the CDR3: TGTGCCAGCAGTTTTGGGCTACGAGGAAACACCATATATTTT. Residues: CASSFGLRGNTIYF.